This is a list of T cell receptor beta chains from one sample in a study of T cell repertoires in cytomegalovirus infection. TCRdb fed the reads into MiXCR, producing one record per CDR3 protein. The top ten hold over 45% of the sample, which has about 570,000 distinct CDR3 sequences, roughly 43% seen once. Their cognate antigens are unknown. The sample here was cultured PBMCs, taken from culture after CMV antigen stimulation. All receptors derive from a human donor in good health (CMV status not recorded). Some clones in this sample may be carry-over from other donors' samples. CDR3s include the opening cysteine and the closing phenylalanine or tryptophan. D genes are given only for firm matches. Only part of the rows carry a size: once, few, many, or a class if the clone is expanded.

J | V | D | size | CDR3 | DNA
TRBJ1-4 | TRBV6-6 | - | - | CATRPNEKLFF | TGTGCCACCCGACCGAATGAAAAACTGTTTTTT
TRBJ2-4 | TRBV5-1 | - | - | CASSLEADIQYF | TGCGCCAGCAGCTTGGAAGCTGACATTCAGTACTTC
TRBJ1-1 | TRBV7-6 | - | - | CASSLADFGPQGTEAFF | TGTGCCAGCAGCTTAGCGGACTTCGGACCCCAAGGGACTGAAGCTTTCTTT
TRBJ1-2 | TRBV14 | - | - | CASSEEGATERGYTF | TGTGCCAGCAGCGAAGAGGGAGCCACCGAGCGCGGCTACACCTTC
TRBJ2-7 | TRBV6-2/TRBV6-3 | - | few | CASGRSIYEQYF | TGTGCCAGCGGAAGATCCATCTACGAGCAGTACTTC
TRBJ1-6 | TRBV20-1 | - | - | CSVLQGANSPLHF | TGCAGTGTCCTACAGGGAGCTAATTCACCCCTCCACTTT
TRBJ2-7 | TRBV7-2 | TRBD2 | - | CASSLYLPSGSPAWEQYF | TGTGCCAGCAGCTTGTATCTCCCTAGCGGGAGTCCCGCTTGGGAGCAGTACTTC
TRBJ1-1 | TRBV7-4 | - | - | CASSSPTANTEAFF | TGTGCCAGCAGCTCCCCGACGGCGAACACTGAAGCTTTCTTT
TRBJ2-5 | TRBV10-3 | - | - | CAISDSGRRQETQYF | TGTGCCATCAGTGATTCAGGGAGGCGTCAAGAGACCCAGTACTTC
TRBJ2-1 | TRBV27 | - | - | CASSLGRANEQFF | TGTGCCAGCAGTTTAGGGCGGGCCAATGAGCAGTTCTTC
TRBJ2-2 | TRBV7-2 | - | once | CASSSRGIPGELFF | TGTGCCAGCAGCTCGAGGGGGATCCCCGGGGAGCTGTTTTTT
TRBJ2-1 | TRBV20-1 | - | - | CSARHGASSYNEQFF | TGCAGTGCTAGACACGGGGCTAGCTCCTACAATGAGCAGTTCTTC
TRBJ2-1 | TRBV7-2 | TRBD2 | few | CASSLVGGEQYNEQFF | TGTGCCAGCAGCTTAGTTGGGGGGGAACAATACAATGAGCAGTTCTTC
TRBJ2-3 | TRBV4-2 | - | - | CASSQGDSVDTQYF | TGTGCCAGCAGCCAAGGTGATAGCGTAGATACGCAGTATTTT
TRBJ1-1 | TRBV7-8 | TRBD1 | few | CASSLARQGVLNTEAFF | TGTGCCAGCAGCTTAGCGAGGCAGGGGGTCTTGAACACTGAAGCTTTCTTT
TRBJ2-3 | TRBV7-2 | - | - | CASSLVSSGTDTQYF | TGTGCCAGCAGCTTAGTTTCTAGCGGCACAGATACGCAGTATTTT
TRBJ2-7 | TRBV20-1 | - | - | CSAREGAYRPYEQYF | TGCAGTGCTAGGGAAGGGGCTTATCGCCCCTACGAGCAGTACTTC
TRBJ2-1 | TRBV2 | - | - | CASRRGLQGDEQFF | TGTGCCAGCCGGCGGGGACTCCAGGGCGATGAGCAGTTCTTC
TRBJ2-3 | TRBV7-2 | - | many | CASSGQTGDTQYF | TGTGCCAGCAGCGGCCAAACCGGAGATACGCAGTATTTT
TRBJ1-4 | TRBV3-1 | TRBD1 | - | CASSHAMDRVEKLFF | TGTGCCAGCAGCCACGCGATGGACAGGGTAGAAAAACTGTTTTTT
TRBJ2-6 | TRBV6-2/TRBV6-3 | - | - | CASSSWGDSGANVLTF | TGTGCCAGCAGTTCGTGGGGAGACTCTGGGGCCAACGTCCTGACTTTC
TRBJ2-7 | TRBV5-1 | - | - | CASSLAWGVGPSSYEQYF | TGCGCCAGCAGCTTGGCCTGGGGGGTGGGGCCAAGCTCCTACGAGCAGTACTTC
TRBJ1-3 | TRBV4-1 | - | few | CASSQVPLSGNTIYF | TGCGCCAGCAGCCAAGTCCCACTCTCTGGAAACACCATATATTTT
TRBJ1-3 | TRBV10-3 | - | once | CAISALRNTIYF | TGTGCCATCAGTGCACTTCGAAACACCATATATTTT
TRBJ2-7 | TRBV5-1 | - | - | CASKAGNHEQYF | TGCGCCAGTAAGGCGGGGAACCACGAGCAGTACTTC
TRBJ2-6 | TRBV19 | TRBD2 | few | CASKRGLESGANVLTF | TGTGCCAGCAAGCGGGGGCTAGAGTCTGGGGCCAACGTCCTGACTTTC
TRBJ2-3 | TRBV10-3 | - | few | CAVGDSDTQYF | TGTGCCGTGGGAGATTCAGATACGCAGTATTTT
TRBJ1-1 | TRBV7-8 | - | few | CASSLKGPTAPNTEAFF | TGTGCCAGCAGCTTAAAAGGGCCTACTGCACCTAACACTGAAGCTTTCTTT
TRBJ1-1 | TRBV7-2 | - | many | CASSLVAGHTEAFF | TGTGCCAGCAGCTTAGTGGCAGGGCACACTGAAGCTTTCTTT
TRBJ2-1 | TRBV11-3 | TRBD1 | - | CASSSGQGGMNEQFF | TGTGCCAGCAGCTCAGGACAGGGAGGAATGAATGAGCAGTTCTTC
TRBJ2-3 | TRBV7-2 | - | many | CATSKAPGTDTQYF | TGTGCCACCTCGAAGGCGCCTGGCACAGATACGCAGTATTTT
TRBJ1-6 | TRBV7-2 | TRBD1 | - | CASSGPYRTGGEYNSPLHF | TGTGCCAGCAGCGGGCCTTACCGGACAGGGGGCGAATATAATTCACCCCTCCACTTT
TRBJ2-7 | TRBV7-2 | TRBD2 | - | CASSELLAGSSYEQYF | TGTGCCAGCAGCGAACTTCTAGCGGGAAGCTCCTACGAGCAGTACTTC
TRBJ2-1 | TRBV11-2 | - | few | CASSWDEGRPFF | TGTGCCAGCAGCTGGGATGAGGGTAGGCCGTTCTTC
TRBJ2-7 | TRBV7-2 | - | - | CASSTPRGAHEQYF | TGTGCCAGCAGCACCCCTCGGGGGGCCCACGAGCAGTACTTC
TRBJ2-7 | TRBV20-1 | - | once | CSAPMRATYEQYF | TGCAGTGCTCCCATGCGGGCAACCTACGAGCAGTACTTC